This TCR beta chain originates from a study of T cell responses to AZD1222 COVID-19 vaccine. Clones were sequenced by immunoSEQ multiplex PCR, and TCRdb holds only the in-frame ones, with some missing. The sample includes 100,000 or so clones, about 80% of them seen just once. This clone was observed a handful of times. Trimming at V came to 4 bases and at J to 2 bases, leaving 10 bases not matched to a gene. Per the germline V gene, CDR1 is SGHNT and CDR2 is YYREEE (reference sequence). The CDR3 contains 16 residues. The source is an adult in good health. The sample in question was peripheral blood, obtained on day 0 of AZD1222 vaccination. This chain uses TRBV5-4 with TRBJ1-1; 8 nucleotides match TRBD1. DNA for the CDR3: TGTGCCAGCAGCCCAAGAACAGGGGGAGGAAACACTGAAGCTTTCTTT. It specifies CASSPRTGGGNTEAFF.